This TCR beta chain was sequenced for a study of shared clonotypes between healthy human individuals. CDR3 length equals 15 residues. From germline, CDR1 is SGHDT and CDR2 YYEEEE. Trimming stripped 3 bases from V and 0 bases from J, with 12 bases between. This table comes from immunoSEQ multiplex PCR, and its TCRdb copy is limited to in-frame clones, with some not included. The sample records roughly 2.6 million clones, roughly 92% being singletons. The receptor comes from a man aged 18 to 29 in good health. The rearrangement links TRBV5-6 to TRBJ1-1, with D perhaps matching TRBD1 (5 bases). What was sequenced was naive CD4+ T cells sorted from blood. The subset here: CD45RA+ positively selected. The CDR3 reads CASSSQGGMNTEAFF. The CDR3 DNA reads as TGTGCCAGCAGCTCGCAGGGAGGGATGAACACTGAAGCTTTCTTT.